The clone carrying this T cell receptor (beta chain) was observed a few times. The sample belongs to a study of T cells in localized non-small cell lung cancer. Germline CDR1 and CDR2: GTSNPN and SVGIG (reference sequence). The CDR3 runs to 15 residues. Trimming pared 0 bases from V and 5 bases from J, leaving 16 bases between. Sequencing used immunoSEQ multiplex PCR; TCRdb keeps in-frame clones, though not all of them. This table has approximately 16,000 clones, 75% to 90% appearing once. The specimen was peripheral blood, collected before any cancer treatment. The V gene is TRBV30, the J gene TRBJ1-1; a weak D match, TRBD1 (6 bases). The TCR comes from a woman aged 40-70 years with stage I lung adenocarcinoma. The CDR3 DNA reads TGTGCCTGGAGTGTACAGGGTCAGGGAGGGACTGAAGCTTTCTTT. Its protein product is CAWSVQGQGGTEAFF.